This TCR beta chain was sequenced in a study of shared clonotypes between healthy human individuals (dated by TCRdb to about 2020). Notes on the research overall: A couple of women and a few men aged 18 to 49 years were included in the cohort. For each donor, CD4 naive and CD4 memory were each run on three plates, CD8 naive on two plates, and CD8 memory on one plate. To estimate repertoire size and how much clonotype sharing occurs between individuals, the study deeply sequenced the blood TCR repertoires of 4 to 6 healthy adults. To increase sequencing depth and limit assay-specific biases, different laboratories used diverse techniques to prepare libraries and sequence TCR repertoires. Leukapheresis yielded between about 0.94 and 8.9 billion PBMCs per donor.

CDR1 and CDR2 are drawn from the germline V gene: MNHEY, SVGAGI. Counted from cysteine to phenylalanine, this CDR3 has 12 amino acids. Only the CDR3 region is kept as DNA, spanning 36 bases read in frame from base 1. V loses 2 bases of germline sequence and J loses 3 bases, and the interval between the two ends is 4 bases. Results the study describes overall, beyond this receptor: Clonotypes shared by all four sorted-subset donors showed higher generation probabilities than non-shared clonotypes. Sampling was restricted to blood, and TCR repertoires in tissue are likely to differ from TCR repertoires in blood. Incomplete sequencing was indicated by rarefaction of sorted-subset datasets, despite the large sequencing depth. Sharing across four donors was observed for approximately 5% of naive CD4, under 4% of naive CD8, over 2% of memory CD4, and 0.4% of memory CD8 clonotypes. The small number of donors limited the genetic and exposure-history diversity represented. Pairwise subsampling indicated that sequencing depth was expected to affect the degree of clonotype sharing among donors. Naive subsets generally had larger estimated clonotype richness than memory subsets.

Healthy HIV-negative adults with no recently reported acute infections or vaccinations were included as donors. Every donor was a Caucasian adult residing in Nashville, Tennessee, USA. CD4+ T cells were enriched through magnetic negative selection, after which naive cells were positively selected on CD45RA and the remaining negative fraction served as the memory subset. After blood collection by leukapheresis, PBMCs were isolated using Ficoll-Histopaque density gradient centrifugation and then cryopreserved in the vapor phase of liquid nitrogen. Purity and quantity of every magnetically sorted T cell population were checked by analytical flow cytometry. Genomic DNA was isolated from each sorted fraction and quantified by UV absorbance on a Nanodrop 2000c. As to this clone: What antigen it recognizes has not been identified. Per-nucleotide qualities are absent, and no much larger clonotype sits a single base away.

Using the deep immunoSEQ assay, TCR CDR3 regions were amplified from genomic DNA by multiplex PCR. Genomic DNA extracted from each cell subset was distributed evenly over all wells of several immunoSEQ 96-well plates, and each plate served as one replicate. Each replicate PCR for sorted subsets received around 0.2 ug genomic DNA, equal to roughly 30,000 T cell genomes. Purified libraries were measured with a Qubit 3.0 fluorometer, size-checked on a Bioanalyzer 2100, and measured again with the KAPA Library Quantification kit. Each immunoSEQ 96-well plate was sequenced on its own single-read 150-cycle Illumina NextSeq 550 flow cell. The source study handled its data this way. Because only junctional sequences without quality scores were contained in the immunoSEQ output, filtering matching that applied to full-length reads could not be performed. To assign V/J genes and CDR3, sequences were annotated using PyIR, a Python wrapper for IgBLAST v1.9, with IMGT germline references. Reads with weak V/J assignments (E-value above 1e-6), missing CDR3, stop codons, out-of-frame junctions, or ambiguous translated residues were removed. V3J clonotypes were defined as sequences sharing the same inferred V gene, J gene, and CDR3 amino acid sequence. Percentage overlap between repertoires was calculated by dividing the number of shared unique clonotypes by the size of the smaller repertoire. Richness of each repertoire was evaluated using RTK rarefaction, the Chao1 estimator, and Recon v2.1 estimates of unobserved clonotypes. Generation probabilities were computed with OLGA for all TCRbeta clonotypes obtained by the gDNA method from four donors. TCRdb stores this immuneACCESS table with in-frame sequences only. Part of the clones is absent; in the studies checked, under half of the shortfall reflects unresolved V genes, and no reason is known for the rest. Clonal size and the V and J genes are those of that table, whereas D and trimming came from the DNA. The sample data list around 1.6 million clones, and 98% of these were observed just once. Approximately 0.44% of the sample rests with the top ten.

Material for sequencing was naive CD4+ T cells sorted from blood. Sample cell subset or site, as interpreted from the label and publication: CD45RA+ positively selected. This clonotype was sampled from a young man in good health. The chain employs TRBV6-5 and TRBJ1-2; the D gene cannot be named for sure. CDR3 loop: CASSYGDYGYTF. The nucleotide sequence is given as TGTGCCAGCAGTTACGGGGACTATGGCTACACCTTC.